The rows below give T cell receptor beta chains drawn from one sample of a study of T-cell reconstitution after alpha-beta-depleted transplantation in children. TCRdb used MiXCR to reprocess the PCR reads, holding one entry per CDR3 protein. The sample shows about 980,000 distinct CDR3 sequences, about 29% of them seen only once. The material sequenced was PBMCs, mostly from graft donor cells, taken 360 days after TCRalphabeta/CD19-depleted stem cell transplant. Receptors originate from a boy under two years old who had a stem cell transplant for SCID, so the T cells may come from the graft donor. Both conserved end residues are part of each CDR3. Each record gives: clone size, J gene, V gene, D gene, CDR3 length, CDR3 protein, CDR3 DNA. D genes are given only for firm matches. Only some rows state a clone size, as once, few, many or a class for expanded clones.

>-|TRBJ1-5|TRBV20-1|-|13
CSARLGRDQPQHF
TGCAGTGCTAGATTGGGCAGGGATCAGCCCCAGCATTTT
>many|TRBJ2-3|TRBV5-1|-|13
CASTTGGTDTQYF
TGCGCCAGCACCACAGGTGGCACAGATACGCAGTATTTT
>-|TRBJ2-1|TRBV12-3/TRBV12-4|-|18
CASSSSKRTNSFYNEQFF
TGTGCCAGCAGTTCCTCCAAAAGGACTAATTCGTTTTACAATGAGCAGTTCTTC
>-|TRBJ1-5|TRBV12-3/TRBV12-4|-|13
CASSFQPNQPQHF
TGTGCCAGCAGCTTTCAGCCGAATCAGCCCCAGCATTTT
>few|TRBJ1-5|TRBV29-1|TRBD1|11
CSVRTGEGQHF
TGCAGCGTTAGGACAGGGGAAGGCCAGCATTTT
>many|TRBJ2-6|TRBV6-1|TRBD2|15
CASGGGGSGANVLTF
TGTGCCAGCGGCGGGGGAGGCTCTGGGGCCAACGTCCTGACTTTC
>many|TRBJ1-1|TRBV20-1|-|13
CSARDKDWEKAFF
TGCAGTGCTAGAGATAAGGACTGGGAGAAAGCTTTCTTT
>-|TRBJ1-4|TRBV11-2|-|15
CASSLEGKKNEKLFF
TGTGCCAGCAGCTTAGAGGGGAAGAAAAATGAAAAACTGTTTTTT
>-|TRBJ1-6|TRBV11-2|-|18
CASSFRGTTGLYNSPLHF
TGTGCCAGCAGCTTTCGAGGAACGACGGGCCTCTATAATTCACCCCTCCACTTT
>few|TRBJ1-2|TRBV4-1|TRBD1|16
CASSQGVRDRFYGYTF
TGCGCCAGCAGCCAAGGGGTAAGGGACAGATTCTATGGCTACACCTTC
>few|TRBJ2-1|TRBV12-3/TRBV12-4|TRBD2|15
CASSFGVAGLNEQFF
TGTGCCAGCAGTTTCGGCGTAGCGGGGCTCAATGAGCAGTTCTTC
>-|TRBJ2-7|TRBV5-1|TRBD1|15
CASSLVDRETYEQYF
TGCGCCAGCAGCTTGGTTGACAGGGAAACCTACGAGCAGTACTTC
>-|TRBJ1-1|TRBV24-1|-|13
CATSDDSGFEAFF
TGTGCCACCAGTGATGACTCAGGGTTTGAAGCTTTCTTT
>-|TRBJ2-7|TRBV12-3/TRBV12-4|-|15
CASSLRAGSSHEQYF
TGTGCCAGCAGTTTACGGGCAGGGTCCAGCCACGAGCAGTACTTC
>few|TRBJ1-5|TRBV7-9|-|15
CTSSSAAQNNQPQHF
TGTACCAGCAGTTCTGCCGCTCAAAACAATCAGCCCCAGCATTTT
>-|TRBJ2-3|TRBV12-3/TRBV12-4|-|14
CASSTALATDTQYF
TGTGCCAGCAGCACGGCCCTAGCGACAGATACGCAGTATTTT
>many|TRBJ1-5|TRBV28|-|14
CASGVGGSNQPQHF
TGTGCCAGCGGGGTGGGGGGAAGCAATCAGCCCCAGCATTTT
>many|TRBJ2-2|TRBV20-1|-|15
CSALSENLNTGELFF
TGCAGTGCTTTATCGGAGAACCTAAACACCGGGGAGCTGTTTTTT
>-|TRBJ2-7|TRBV3-1|-|13
CASRGTLSYEQYF
TGTGCCAGCAGAGGGACACTCTCCTACGAGCAGTACTTC
>-|TRBJ1-2|TRBV2|-|13
CASSREGGYGYTF
TGTGCCAGCAGTAGGGAGGGCGGCTATGGCTACACCTTC
>-|TRBJ2-5|TRBV28|TRBD1|16
CASNVKRPPGGETQYF
TGTGCCAGCAACGTAAAGCGACCCCCAGGGGGAGAGACCCAGTACTTC
>-|TRBJ2-3|TRBV7-9|-|14
CASSEGPLQGTQYF
TGTGCCAGCAGCGAAGGCCCCCTTCAGGGTACGCAGTATTTT
>few|TRBJ2-1|TRBV20-1|-|15
CSADRVLAPYNEQFF
TGCAGTGCTGACCGGGTTCTAGCGCCCTACAATGAGCAGTTCTTC
>few|TRBJ2-7|TRBV27|TRBD1|13
CATRRGTAYEQYF
TGTGCCACCCGAAGGGGGACAGCCTACGAGCAGTACTTC
>many|TRBJ2-1|TRBV5-1|-|13
CASSPGTTNEQFF
TGCGCCAGCAGCCCCGGGACAACCAATGAGCAGTTCTTC
>few|TRBJ2-7|TRBV6-5|TRBD1|14
CASSYGQGKNEQYF
TGTGCCAGCAGTTACGGACAGGGTAAAAACGAGCAGTACTTC
>-|TRBJ2-1|TRBV5-5|-|15
CASSSRQEHYNEQFF
TGTGCCAGCAGCTCTAGGCAGGAGCACTACAATGAGCAGTTCTTC
>-|TRBJ2-3|TRBV6-1|-|14
CASRPWTETDTQYF
TGTGCCAGCAGGCCGTGGACAGAAACAGATACGCAGTATTTT
>few|TRBJ1-5|TRBV12-3/TRBV12-4|-|13
CASSLLEKQPQHF
TGTGCCAGCAGTTTACTCGAGAAGCAGCCCCAGCATTTT
>-|TRBJ2-1|TRBV7-9|-|9
CASGHEQFF
TGTGCCAGCGGGCATGAGCAGTTCTTC
>-|TRBJ1-3|TRBV12-3/TRBV12-4|-|16
CASRGFGGLSGNTIYF
TGTGCCAGCAGGGGGTTTGGGGGCCTTTCTGGAAACACCATATATTTT
>-|TRBJ2-5|TRBV7-9|TRBD2|16
CASSYTGLAGQETQYF
TGTGCCAGCAGCTACACCGGACTAGCGGGGCAAGAGACCCAGTACTTC
>few|TRBJ1-1|TRBV27|TRBD1|15
CASSPHRGRRTEAFF
TGTGCCAGCAGTCCACACAGGGGGCGCCGTACTGAAGCTTTCTTT
>-|TRBJ2-1|TRBV4-2|TRBD1|16
CASSQGTGANYNEQFF
TGTGCCAGCAGCCAGGGGACAGGGGCTAACTACAATGAGCAGTTCTTC
>once|TRBJ2-7|TRBV5-1|-|15
CASSLARASIYEQYF
TGCGCCAGCAGTTTGGCCAGGGCGTCAATCTACGAGCAGTACTTC